What follows describes a single T cell receptor (beta chain). The sample belongs to a study of blood T cell repertoires in COVID-19. Produced via immunoSEQ multiplex PCR; TCRdb's table is partial and in-frame only. The sample lists approximately 120,000 clones, 75% to 90% seen once, with roughly 18% in the top ten. The germline gives CDR1 LNHDA, CDR2 SQIVND (reference sequence). CDR3 size: 15 residues. The V end was cut by 4 bases, the J end by 5 bases, with 17 bases between. This TCR was recovered from a man aged 25-45 years who had recovered from COVID-19. The V call is TRBV19, the J call TRBJ1-2; D is unresolved. Sample: PBMCs or T cells enriched from blood (not recorded which). Here the CDR3 reads CASSTQPRSPYGYTF. The DNA of the CDR3 is TGTGCCAGTAGTACCCAACCCAGATCCCCTTATGGCTACACCTTC. Drawing the rest from reference TRBV19 and TRBJ1-2, the complete variable domain is DGGITQSPKYLFRKEGQNVTLSCEQNLNHDAMYWYRQDPGQGLRLIYYSQIVNDFQKGDIAEGYSVSREKKESFPLTVTSAQKNPTAFYLCASSTQPRSPYGYTFGSGTRLTVV.